One sample yielded the 5 T cell receptor beta chains listed below, sequenced in a study of low-dose radiotherapy and immunotherapy resistance in tumors. cDNA synthesis used a TRAV/TRBV-specific primer set for both chains. Amplification of TCRs used a constant-region primer and V-primer adapter for about 18 PCR cycles. MiXCR, run by TCRdb on the reads, gives a single entry per CDR3 protein. Of 10,000 to 15,000 distinct CDR3 sequences listed, 76% are singletons. All receptors derive from a human donor with advanced metastatic prostate, ovarian, gallbladder or colorectal cancer (not recorded which). This table probably holds off-target reads from a library built for another chain.

The chain carries TRBV29-1 and TRBJ2-1, with D possibly matching TRBD2 (5 bases). Trimming removed 5 bases at V and 4 bases at J, with 24 bases between. The CDR3 sequence is 17 residues long. Germline CDR1 is SQVTM and CDR2 is ANQGSEA. CDR3 residues: CSVRALASGPMYNEQFF. The CDR3 DNA reads as TGCAGCGTTCGCGCCTTAGCGTCCGGACCAATGTACAATGAGCAGTTCTTC.

J is TRBJ2-1 and V is TRBV5-1; TRBD2 matches at 7 bases. The ends lost 3 bases at V and 7 bases at J; junction bases unmatched: 7. There are 14 residues in the CDR3. Germline V lookup: CDR1 SGHRS, CDR2 YFSETQ. CDR3 DNA sequence: TGCGCCAGCAGCTGGACTAAGCGGGAAAATGAGCAGTTCTTC. Residues: CASSWTKRENEQFF.

CDR3 DNA: TGTGCCAGCAGCTTTCAACAGGAAAACGAGCAGTACTTC. As protein: CASSFQQENEQYF. This chain links TRBV7-2 with TRBJ2-7; maybe TRBD1 (5 bases). The CDR3 consists of 13 residues. Germline CDR1 reads SGHTA; CDR2 reads FQGNSA. V was clipped by 3 bases and J by 5 bases, with 11 bases between them.

The chain employs TRBV4-1 and TRBJ2-7, with 10 nucleotides matching TRBD2. The length of the CDR3 is 16 residues. In germline, CDR1 is MGHRA, CDR2 YSYEKL. V lost 0 bases and J lost 2; bases outside the gene matches: 4. In DNA, the CDR3 is TGCGCCAGCAGCCAAGATGTACTAGCGGGGACCTACGAGCAGTACTTC. This encodes CASSQDVLAGTYEQYF.

This chain uses TRBV29-1 with TRBJ2-7, with D maybe TRBD2 (5 bases). There are 13 residues in the CDR3. Trimming removed 4 bases at V and 5 bases at J, with 15 bases between. In germline, CDR1 is SQVTM, CDR2 ANQGSEA. The CDR3 protein is CSVAGLFSDEQYF. The DNA for the CDR3 is TGCAGCGTTGCAGGACTCTTTTCGGACGAGCAGTACTTC.